One sample yielded the 11 T cell receptor beta chains listed below, sequenced in a study of CD8 T cells in Susac syndrome. RNA was extracted with the RNeasy kit, and a quantity of about 0.45 to 1 ug was reverse transcribed using random hexamers. TCRdb processed the immunoSEQ multiplex PCR reads anew with MiXCR; each CDR3 protein has one entry. The top ten hold over 0.25% of the sample, which has approximately 90,000 distinct CDR3 sequences, 90% to 95% seen once. Sequencing was performed on CD8+ T cells from PBMCs. The receptors come from a human donor in good health.

This chain uses TRBV4-2 with TRBJ1-1; D gene unclear. The germline V and J ends were trimmed by 8 bases and 1 base, with 8 bases remaining between them. This CDR3 has 12 amino acids. Germline lookup yields CDR1 LGHNA and CDR2 YNFKEQ. This CDR3 reads CASRDTNTEAFF. As DNA, the CDR3 is TGTGCCAGCCGCGACACGAACACTGAAGCTTTCTTT.

This clonotype came up once. The J gene is TRBJ1-2, the V gene TRBV6-1; 10 nucleotides match TRBD1. From germline, CDR1 is MNHNS and CDR2 SASEGT. The CDR3 extends over 17 amino acids. Germline trimming cut 6 bases from V and 8 bases from J; bases unmatched to any gene: 18. CDR3 in amino acids: CASSPSLPGTGVGGYTF. The CDR3 coding sequence is TGTGCCAGCAGCCCTTCTCTCCCCGGGACAGGGGTTGGCGGCTACACCTTC.

The rearrangement links TRBV5-4 to TRBJ2-1, with D possibly matching TRBD2 (5 bases). Germline loops: CDR1 SGHNT, CDR2 YYREEE (reference sequence). The CDR3 loop spans 13 amino acids. The V gene lost 4 bases and the J gene lost 12 bases, with 17 bases spanning the gap. The CDR3 sequence is CASSPVSGFGQFF. CDR3 DNA sequence: TGTGCCAGCAGCCCCGTCAGCGGTTTCGGGCAGTTCTTC.

The chain carries TRBV19 and TRBJ1-1; 7 nucleotides agree with TRBD1. Germline-derived CDR1 and CDR2 are LNHDA and SQIVND (reference sequence). The CDR3 sequence is 15 residues long. J gave up 3 bases and V 1 base, and 5 bases lay outside the gene matches. As DNA, the CDR3 is TGTGCCAGTAGTATAGGGACAGGAGTGCACACTGAAGCTTTCTTT. Translated: CASSIGTGVHTEAFF.

This clonotype was seen just once. The chain joins TRBV30 to TRBJ1-2; possibly TRBD1 for D (5 bases). The germline V gene encodes CDR1 GTSNPN and CDR2 SVGIG (reference sequence). With 0 bases removed from V and 3 bases from J, the gap between germline ends came to 11 bases. This CDR3 comprises 14 residues. CDR3 DNA: TGTGCCTGGAGTGTAGGCGGCAGGGACTATGGCTACACCTTC. It translates to CAWSVGGRDYGYTF.

The V gene is TRBV28, the J gene TRBJ2-3, with D possibly being TRBD1 or TRBD2 (5 bases each). The CDR3 length is 13 residues. CDR1 is MDHEN and CDR2 is SYDVKM in the germline V gene. V dropped 6 bases and J dropped 6 bases, with 13 bases sitting between them. Written as DNA, the CDR3 is TGTGCCAGCAGGGGGACGACTTGGGATACGCAGTATTTT. This sequence encodes CASRGTTWDTQYF.

The CDR3 reads CASSPTSLNTEAFF. The CDR3 DNA reads as TGTGCCAGCAGCCCCACCAGTTTGAACACTGAAGCTTTCTTT. V and J are TRBV19 and TRBJ1-1; D unclear. From germline, CDR1 is LNHDA and CDR2 SQIVND (reference sequence). This CDR3 spans 14 amino acids. The V end was cut by 9 bases, the J end by 0 bases, with 14 bases between.

The chain links TRBV27 to TRBJ1-1; 9 bases are shared with TRBD1. Germline values: CDR1 MNHEY, CDR2 SMNVEV (reference sequence). CDR3 length equals 17 residues. The trim removed 1 base at V and 4 bases at J, leaving 10 bases unmatched. The CDR3: CASSLWTGEGGGTEAFF. CDR3 DNA sequence: TGTGCCAGCAGTTTATGGACAGGGGAGGGGGGAGGCACTGAAGCTTTCTTT.

The genes are TRBV6-2 or TRBV6-3 and TRBJ1-5, with D possibly being TRBD1 (5 bases). With 6 bases removed from V and 11 bases from J, the gap between germline ends came to 23 bases. Germline assignment: CDR1 MNHEY and CDR2 SVGEGT. CDR3 length: 15 amino acids. The CDR3 is CASRPGRGLRRTQHF. CDR3 sequence (DNA): TGTGCCAGCAGACCTGGACGGGGACTTAGGAGGACCCAGCATTTT.

The chain employs TRBV5-1 and TRBJ2-7; possible D gene TRBD2, 5 bases. V shed 3 bases and J shed 6 bases, with 7 bases lying between them. CDR3 length: 11 residues. CDR1 SGHRS and CDR2 YFSETQ come from the germline V gene. The CDR3 loop reads CASSSRGEQYF. In DNA form, the CDR3 reads TGCGCCAGCAGCTCTCGGGGCGAGCAGTACTTC.

The chain links TRBV29-1 to TRBJ2-7; D is unclear. The CDR3 has 14 amino acids. Germline loops: CDR1 SQVTM, CDR2 ANQGSEA. Trimming removed 4 bases at V and 0 bases at J, with 13 bases between. The CDR3 DNA follows: TGCAGCGTTGGGACCGGACCTCTCTCCTACGAGCAGTACTTC. Translated: CSVGTGPLSYEQYF.